The 32 T cell receptor beta chains in this list originate from one sample, sequenced in a study of cytomegalovirus exposure and HLA in healthy donors. Libraries were prepared by immunoSEQ multiplex PCR; TCRdb keeps only in-frame clonotypes and omits some of them. The table includes approximately 270,000 clones, around 89% detected once. Input material: PBMCs. The receptors come from a woman in her late teens or twenties in good health and CMV-seronegative.

J is TRBJ2-1 and V is TRBV28; the match to TRBD2 covers 8 bases. From germline, CDR1 is MDHEN and CDR2 SYDVKM. J lost 8 bases, V lost 5 bases, and 5 bases had no gene match. This CDR3 is built from 13 residues. The DNA for the CDR3 is TGTGCCAGCAGTCCCCGGGGGGGCGATGAGCAGTTCTTC. Amino acids: CASSPRGGDEQFF.

Details on this clone: This same CDR3 is encoded by further DNA sequences in the sample. This chain links TRBV9 with TRBJ2-2; possible D gene TRBD1, 6 bases. Germline V gives CDR1 SGDLS, CDR2 YYNGEE. The length of the CDR3 is 12 residues. V lost 5 bases to trimming and J lost 5 bases, with 7 bases between them. The CDR3: CASSQGTGELFF. The DNA for the CDR3 is TGTGCCAGCAGTCAGGGGACCGGGGAGCTGTTTTTT.

The rearrangement joins TRBV9 to TRBJ1-4; 8 nucleotides match TRBD1. In germline, CDR1 is SGDLS, CDR2 YYNGEE. V lost 0 bases, J lost 7 bases, and 2 bases stayed unmatched. The CDR3 is 14 residues long. CDR3 coding DNA: TGTGCCAGCAGCGTAGCTACAGGGGGTGAAAAACTGTTTTTT. Protein product: CASSVATGGEKLFF.

The rearrangement uses TRBV11-3 and TRBJ1-6, with D hard to call. The V gene lost 5 bases and the J gene lost 7 bases, with 9 bases spanning the gap. There are 13 residues in the CDR3. The germline V gene has CDR1 SGHNT and CDR2 YENEEA. Written as DNA, the CDR3 is TGTGCCAGCAGCATCAGTCCGAATTCACCCCTCCACTTT. As protein: CASSISPNSPLHF.

The chain links TRBV5-1 to TRBJ2-2; D might be TRBD1 (6 bases). The germline V and J ends were trimmed by 6 bases and 3 bases, with 12 bases remaining between them. The CDR3 covers 14 residues. Germline CDR1 SGHRS, CDR2 YFSETQ. The CDR3 loop reads CASKLAGDTGELFF. CDR3 bases: TGCGCCAGCAAGTTGGCAGGGGACACCGGGGAGCTGTTTTTT.

The CDR3 nucleotides read TGCGCCAGCAGCCATAAACAGGGTCTCTACAATGAGCAGTTCTTC. It translates to CASSHKQGLYNEQFF. The genes are TRBV4-1 and TRBJ2-1; the D gene is possibly TRBD1 (6 bases). Germline V lookup: CDR1 MGHRA, CDR2 YSYEKL. The V gene lost 3 bases and the J gene lost 3 bases, with 12 bases spanning the gap. The CDR3 sequence is 15 residues long.

V and J are TRBV9 and TRBJ2-1; D unclear. The V and J ends lost 0 bases and 12 bases respectively, with 25 bases between them. Germline values: CDR1 SGDLS, CDR2 YYNGEE. CDR3 length equals 17 residues. The CDR3 sequence: CASSVEPTGQVLRMQFF. Written as DNA, the CDR3 is TGTGCCAGCAGCGTAGAACCCACTGGCCAGGTTCTCAGAATGCAGTTCTTC.

The J gene is TRBJ2-5, the V gene TRBV7-3; maybe TRBD1 (6 bases). V lost 0 bases, J lost 5 bases, and 13 bases lay in between. CDR1 SGHTA and CDR2 FQGTGA come from the germline V gene. This CDR3 is 15 amino acids long. This CDR3 reads CASSLTGQQAETQYF. The DNA of the CDR3 is TGTGCCAGCAGCTTAACCGGACAGCAGGCCGAGACCCAGTACTTC.

The chain carries TRBV19 and TRBJ1-1; D is ambiguous. The CDR3 spans 15 residues. Trimming removed 3 bases at V and 1 base at J, with 12 bases between. Per germline, CDR1 LNHDA and CDR2 SQIVND (reference sequence). CDR3 sequence: CASSMVPSGNTEAFF. The DNA for the CDR3 is TGTGCCAGTAGTATGGTTCCCTCGGGGAACACTGAAGCTTTCTTT. The full variable domain, its missing parts supplied by reference TRBV19 and TRBJ1-1, is DGGITQSPKYLFRKEGQNVTLSCEQNLNHDAMYWYRQDPGQGLRLIYYSQIVNDFQKGDIAEGYSVSREKKESFPLTVTSAQKNPTAFYLCASSMVPSGNTEAFFGQGTRLTVV.

The chain combines TRBV28 with TRBJ2-5; 8 nucleotides match TRBD1. From germline, CDR1 is MDHEN and CDR2 SYDVKM. V shed 7 bases, J shed 1 base, and the junction held 2 bases outside the gene matches. This CDR3 spans 13 amino acids. The CDR3 bases are TGTGCCAGCACCGACAGGGGCCAAGAGACCCAGTACTTC. Protein product: CASTDRGQETQYF.

This rearrangement joins TRBV4-2 to TRBJ1-6; the match to TRBD1 covers 10 bases. V lost 2 bases, J lost 7 bases, and 2 bases stayed unmatched. Germline V gene sequence: CDR1 LGHNA, CDR2 YNFKEQ. This CDR3 region has 15 residues. Written as DNA, the CDR3 is TGTGCCAGCAGCCAACCGGGACAGGGGAATTCACCCCTCCACTTT. Translated, it gives CASSQPGQGNSPLHF.

V gene TRBV5-1 combines with J gene TRBJ2-7, with D maybe TRBD2 (5 bases). This CDR3 region has 16 residues. V shed 4 bases and J shed 0 bases, with 17 bases lying between them. Germline CDR1 is SGHRS and CDR2 is YFSETQ. The CDR3 sequence: CASSLGLGSSSYEQYV. The CDR3 DNA reads TGCGCCAGCAGCCTAGGACTCGGATCGAGCTCCTACGAGCAGTACGTC.

This chain uses TRBV2 with TRBJ1-1; D unclear. With 9 bases removed from V and 3 bases from J, the gap between germline ends came to 14 bases. The CDR3 runs 13 residues. Germline lookup yields CDR1 SNHLY and CDR2 FYNNEI. The CDR3 coding sequence is TGTGCCAGTGCCTCCCGAGAAGACACTGAAGCTTTCTTT. Amino acid sequence: CASASREDTEAFF.

This clone has just a few counts. This chain links TRBV30 with TRBJ1-1, with 10 bases that match TRBD1. The junction had 3 bases not matched to a gene; V was cut back by 2 bases and J by 6 bases. This CDR3 spans 13 amino acids. Per germline, CDR1 GTSNPN and CDR2 SVGIG (reference sequence). The CDR3 here is CAWSQGQGAEAFF. CDR3 sequence (DNA): TGTGCCTGGAGTCAAGGACAGGGGGCTGAAGCTTTCTTT.

The chain couples TRBV6-1 to TRBJ1-6; 7 nucleotides align to TRBD1. Losses at the gene ends were 1 base for V and 2 bases for J; bases not matched to a gene: 5. Germline assignment: CDR1 MNHNS and CDR2 SASEGT. The CDR3 spans 17 residues. CDR3 nucleotides: TGTGCCAGCAGTGAAGTCCAGGGGGATGCCTATAATTCACCCCTCCACTTT. Its translation: CASSEVQGDAYNSPLHF.

This CDR3 reads CAISEPTSGEYNEQFF. The CDR3 DNA reads as TGTGCCATCAGTGAGCCAACCTCGGGGGAATACAATGAGCAGTTCTTC. The chain has TRBV10-3 and TRBJ2-1, with a possible D match to TRBD2 (6 bases). Germline assignment: CDR1 ENHRY and CDR2 SYGVKD. Trimming took off 2 bases at V and 4 bases at J, with 15 bases between the two ends. The CDR3 consists of 16 residues.

The chain employs TRBV28 and TRBJ2-5; TRBD2 matches at 13 bases. Trimming took 4 bases from V and 5 from J; bases not matched to a gene: 7. The CDR3 has 16 residues. The germline CDR1 and CDR2 sequences are MDHEN and SYDVKM. CDR3 sequence: CASSYRTSGGVETQYF. For the CDR3, the DNA is TGTGCCAGCAGTTACCGGACTAGCGGGGGAGTTGAGACCCAGTACTTC.

The chain links TRBV4-1 to TRBJ1-1; weak D call: TRBD1 (6 bases). Germline lookup yields CDR1 MGHRA and CDR2 YSYEKL. Trimming removed 0 bases from V and 0 bases from J, with 11 bases in between. The CDR3 consists of 16 residues. CDR3 DNA sequence: TGCGCCAGCAGCCAAGAGAACAGGGCGATGAACACTGAAGCTTTCTTT. This gives the protein CASSQENRAMNTEAFF.

A single count supports this clone. V gene TRBV5-1 combines with J gene TRBJ2-2, with TRBD2 identical over 10 bases. Germline V gene sequence: CDR1 SGHRS, CDR2 YFSETQ. With V trimmed by 2 bases and J by 0 bases, 4 bases remained unmatched. The CDR3 loop spans 17 amino acids. In nucleotides, the CDR3 is TGCGCCAGCAGCTTTCTCGGACTAGCGGCGAACACCGGGGAGCTGTTTTTT. Translation: CASSFLGLAANTGELFF.

The chain couples TRBV28 to TRBJ1-1, with a possible D match to TRBD1 (6 bases). CDR3 length equals 12 residues. In germline, CDR1 is MDHEN, CDR2 SYDVKM. Trimming shortened V by 7 bases and J by 8 bases, and 14 bases separated the two germline ends. The CDR3 loop reads CASTRGSLEAFF. The CDR3 DNA is TGTGCCAGCACCAGGGGCTCCCTAGAAGCTTTCTTT.

The chain combines TRBV19 with TRBJ1-2; D gene unclear. V was cut by 3 bases and J by 0 bases, with 11 bases left in between. From germline, CDR1 is LNHDA and CDR2 SQIVND (reference sequence). This CDR3 contains 15 residues. The CDR3 DNA sequence: TGTGCCAGTAGTATTCGGTACCAAGCTAACTATGGCTACACCTTC. It specifies CASSIRYQANYGYTF. Complete variable domain (other parts from reference TRBV19 and TRBJ1-2): DGGITQSPKYLFRKEGQNVTLSCEQNLNHDAMYWYRQDPGQGLRLIYYSQIVNDFQKGDIAEGYSVSREKKESFPLTVTSAQKNPTAFYLCASSIRYQANYGYTFGSGTRLTVV.

This clone was recorded once. The rearrangement joins TRBV4-1 to TRBJ1-2; 8 nucleotides agree with TRBD1. CDR1 is MGHRA and CDR2 is YSYEKL in the germline V gene. The trim removed 4 bases at V and 2 bases at J, leaving 9 bases unmatched. CDR3 size: 16 residues. As DNA, the CDR3 is TGCGCCAGCAGCCGGATCGGACAGGGAAAAAACTATGGCTACACCTTC. It yields the protein CASSRIGQGKNYGYTF.

The rearrangement links TRBV4-1 to TRBJ2-5, with TRBD2 matching over 12 bases. V trimming: 4 bases; J trimming: 1 base; junction bases outside the gene matches: 4. CDR1 is MGHRA and CDR2 is YSYEKL in the germline V gene. The CDR3 covers 16 residues. CDR3 amino acids: CASSLRLAGAQETQYF. The DNA for the CDR3 is TGCGCCAGCAGCCTCCGACTAGCGGGGGCCCAAGAGACCCAGTACTTC.

The chain recombines TRBV28 with TRBJ1-6; 7 nucleotides match TRBD1. V shed 4 bases and J 10 bases; nucleotides not matched to a gene: 10. Germline V gene lookup returns CDR1 MDHEN and CDR2 SYDVKM. The CDR3 is 15 amino acids. The CDR3 bases are TGTGCCAGCAGTTCTGACAGGGTCCGAGACTCACCCCTCCACTTT. Its translation is CASSSDRVRDSPLHF.

The chain uses TRBV5-1 and TRBJ1-2; TRBD1 agrees at 10 bases. The CDR3 consists of 14 residues. Unmatched junction bases numbered 8, after V lost 4 bases and J lost 8 bases. The germline gives CDR1 SGHRS, CDR2 YFSETQ. CDR3 residues: CASSTGQGRWGYTF. In DNA, the CDR3 is TGCGCCAGCAGCACGGGACAGGGGAGGTGGGGCTACACCTTC. The full variable domain, in which reference TRBV5-1 and TRBJ1-2 provide the parts outside the CDR3, is KAGVTQTPRYLIKTRGQQVTLSCSPISGHRSVSWYQQTPGQGLQFLFEYFSETQRNKGNFPGRFSGRQFSNSRSEMNVSTLELGDSALYLCASSTGQGRWGYTFGSGTRLTVV.

The rearrangement links TRBV6-5 to TRBJ1-2; 10 bases agree with TRBD1. The CDR3 contains 15 residues. Germline CDR1 reads MNHEY; CDR2 reads SVGAGI. The ends lost 6 bases at V and 7 bases at J; junction bases unmatched: 11. CDR3 residues: CASRTTGTGEVGYTF. The CDR3 DNA reads TGTGCCAGCAGGACAACGGGGACAGGGGAGGTTGGCTACACCTTC.

This rearrangement joins TRBV7-8 to TRBJ1-1; 10 nucleotides line up with TRBD1. Germline trimming cut 2 bases from V and 4 bases from J; bases unmatched to any gene: 4. The CDR3 runs to 15 residues. Germline V gene lookup returns CDR1 SGHVS and CDR2 FQNEAQ. The DNA for the CDR3 is TGTGCCAGCAGCTTACTGGGACAGGGGAGCACTGAAGCTTTCTTT. Its protein is CASSLLGQGSTEAFF.

This rearrangement joins TRBV6-6 to TRBJ1-2; weak D call: TRBD1 (6 bases). The CDR3 totals 15 residues. Trimming cost V 5 bases and J 0 bases, with 13 bases left between them. The germline CDR1 and CDR2 sequences are MNHNY and SVGAGI (reference sequence). CDR3 region: CASSLTGQANYGYTF. CDR3 nucleotides: TGTGCCAGCAGTCTGACGGGACAAGCTAACTATGGCTACACCTTC.

The V and J genes are TRBV23-1 and TRBJ2-5, with D hard to call. TRBV23-1 is annotated as an ORF whose role is uncertain. The CDR3 covers 14 residues. The V gene lost 2 bases and the J gene lost 2 bases, with 9 bases spanning the gap. The CDR3 loop is CASSQQDRQETQYF. The CDR3 nucleotides are TGCGCCAGCAGTCAACAGGATCGTCAAGAGACCCAGTACTTC.

The chain links TRBV28 to TRBJ2-1; TRBD1 agrees at 9 bases. The germline V gene encodes CDR1 MDHEN and CDR2 SYDVKM. The CDR3 consists of 14 residues. Germline trimming cut 5 bases from V and 6 bases from J; bases unmatched to any gene: 5. In DNA form, the CDR3 reads TGTGCCAGCAGTCTGGGACAGGGCTCCAATGAGCAGTTCTTC. This codes for CASSLGQGSNEQFF.

This clone was seen more than once but under ten times. The V gene is TRBV19, the J gene TRBJ2-4, with 13 nucleotides matching TRBD2. With 3 bases clipped from V and 0 bases from J, the junction kept 8 bases outside the gene matches. CDR1 and CDR2 (germline): LNHDA, SQIVND (reference sequence). The CDR3 totals 19 residues. The CDR3 here is CASSITSGGDSLAKNIQYF. Here the CDR3 DNA reads TGTGCCAGTAGTATCACTAGCGGGGGGGACTCGCTAGCCAAAAACATTCAGTACTTC.

The chain employs TRBV28 and TRBJ2-3, with 7 bases lining up with TRBD1. Trimming cost V 2 bases and J 4 bases; bases outside gene matches: 0. The CDR3 runs 13 residues. The germline CDR1 and CDR2 sequences are MDHEN and SYDVKM. The CDR3 here is CASSLQGADTQYF. As DNA, the CDR3 is TGTGCCAGCAGTTTACAGGGGGCAGATACGCAGTATTTT.